The rows below give T cell receptor beta chains drawn from one sample of a study of Graves' ophthalmopathy and Graves' hyperthyroidism. TCRdb reprocessed the multiplex PCR reads with MiXCR, giving one entry per CDR3 protein. The sample lists a few hundred thousand distinct CDR3 sequences, about 21% occurring once. Input material: peripheral blood. The receptor source for this set is a woman under 30 with stable Graves' hyperthyroidism. CDR3s leave out the opening cysteine and the closing phenylalanine or tryptophan. The order of the fields is V gene, CDR3 protein.

TRBV9	ASSRDRNAYEQY
TRBV15	ATSRDQGSSNQPQH
TRBV4-2	ASSQDRSRQNTGELF
TRBV2	AGSYYGYT
TRBV5-1	ASSLDGHLNTEAF
TRBV12-3/TRBV12-4	VSWGSDTGELF
TRBV30	AWSVPPGLAEAF
TRBV15	ATSRIAGETQY
TRBV12-3/TRBV12-4	ASSFWGSEAF
TRBV5-1	ASSLRDSPMGNTIY
TRBV11-2	ASRQTGQTNTGELF
TRBV6-2/TRBV6-3	ASSPHRAGNQPQH
TRBV2	ASCGQRNTGELF
TRBV2	ASSAVWGARGQY
TRBV6-5	ASSYSMQGRGGYT
TRBV7-2	ASSPPRTENTEAF
TRBV6-2/TRBV6-3	ASSYSTEAGDEQY
TRBV6-1	ASSAGAAGSYEQY
TRBV19	ASSWDAYGYT
TRBV28	ASSSGTGNSPLH
TRBV5-1	ASSLGGVREQY
TRBV4-2	ASSHSEGESNQPQH
TRBV12-3/TRBV12-4	ASSWAAAAGLYEQY
TRBV4-1	ASSHPRTGSETQY
TRBV4-1	ASSQADRGPRY
TRBV20-1	SARSGTGGSGEQY
TRBV30	AWKNLPGLAGEAQY
TRBV30	AWSGGEVATEAF
TRBV27	ASSTTGTGNYGYT
TRBV12-3/TRBV12-4	ASSPLRARTEAF
TRBV19	ASSIKGQGFYGYT
TRBV18	ASSPRTSGSGETQY
TRBV5-1	ASSSDGGGRGTQY
TRBV19	ASSIASGGASW
TRBV11-2	ASSGRGLVSEAF
TRBV7-3	ASSSASGSFETQY
TRBV27	ASRPPPSH
TRBV5-1	ASSAGRQNTGELF
TRBV4-1	ASSHGSFGNQPQH
TRBV6-1	ASRSGTFSYEQY
TRBV7-2	ASSPQGGSGKTQY
TRBV11-2	ASSFVKGEAF
TRBV4-1	ASSRQRLAGDYEQY
TRBV30	AWSVLRGRNSPLH
TRBV10-3	AISGNSGKSYEQY